This entry lists 26 T cell receptor beta chains sequenced from one sample in a study of blood T cells in healthy people across ages. Combining a sample-barcoded 5' primer with a J-beta primer mix, a second PCR ran for 7 to 11 cycles. TCRdb independently ran MiXCR on the 5' RACE reads; one entry per CDR3 protein. The table lists more than 1.4 million distinct CDR3 sequences, around 42% of them singletons. The specimen sequenced was blood. These receptors were taken from a woman between 18 and 29 years old in good health.

The rearrangement links TRBV6-2 or TRBV6-3 to TRBJ1-1, with D possibly being TRBD1 (6 bases). This CDR3 has 15 residues. V shed 4 bases and J shed 2 bases, with 14 bases lying between them. CDR1 and CDR2 (germline): MNHEY, SVGEGT. In DNA form, the CDR3 reads TGTGCCAGCAGTTTGAATCGGGGGGCTAACACTGAAGCTTTCTTT. This translates into CASSLNRGANTEAFF.

The rearrangement links TRBV27 to TRBJ1-2; D unresolved. Germline V gene data show CDR1 as MNHEY and CDR2 as SMNVEV (reference sequence). The CDR3 is 12 residues long. V gave up 3 bases and J gave up 10 bases, with 12 bases separating them. CDR3 in amino acids: CASSLRPLDYTF. CDR3 nucleotide sequence: TGTGCCAGCAGTTTGCGACCCTTGGACTACACCTTC.

V usage is TRBV20-1 and J usage is TRBJ2-7, with a possible D match to TRBD1 (7 bases). From germline, CDR1 is DFQATT and CDR2 SNEGSKA (reference sequence). V shed 6 bases and J shed 7 bases, with 22 bases lying between them. This CDR3 contains 14 residues. CDR3 nucleotides: TGCAGTGCCCTAACAGGGGAGGAAAGCAATGAGCAGTACTTC. Translation: CSALTGEESNEQYF.

For the CDR3, the DNA is TGCAGTGCTAGAGATGGTTTAGCGGGAGTTCGGCAAGAGACCCAGTACTTC. Encoded protein: CSARDGLAGVRQETQYF. This chain links TRBV20-1 with TRBJ2-5, with 9 bases aligning to TRBD2. The CDR3 totals 17 residues. Germline V gene lookup returns CDR1 DFQATT and CDR2 SNEGSKA (reference sequence). V lost 0 bases, J lost 2 bases, and 10 bases stayed unmatched.

This clonotype has a single count. One junction end does not reproduce the germline sequence, and a read error may be involved. The chain joins TRBV6-6 to TRBJ2-7; D is possibly TRBD1 or TRBD2 (5 bases each). Germline lookup yields CDR1 MNHNY and CDR2 SVGAGI (reference sequence). The CDR3 loop spans 13 amino acids. The CDR3 bases are TGTGCCAGCAGGCCGGGACCGAACTACGGGCAGTACTTC. It yields the protein CASRPGPNYGQYF.

The chain joins TRBV18 to TRBJ2-1; D is tentatively TRBD1 or TRBD2 (5 bases each). There are 15 residues in the CDR3. Trimming pared 6 bases from V and 5 bases from J, leaving 17 bases between. Germline assignment: CDR1 KGHSH and CDR2 LQKENI. This chain's CDR3 is CASSSQGASDNEQFF. The CDR3 region has the DNA TGTGCCAGCTCGTCCCAGGGAGCTTCGGACAATGAGCAGTTCTTC. Full variable domain (remainder filled in from reference TRBV18 and TRBJ2-1): NAGVMQNPRHLVRRRGQEARLRCSPMKGHSHVYWYRQLPEEGLKFMVYLQKENIIDESGMPKERFSAEFPKEGPSILRIQQVVRGDSAAYFCASSSQGASDNEQFFGPGTRLTVL.

On this clonotype: This may come from a read error, since a much larger clone is one base off. This chain links TRBV10-3 with TRBJ2-5; TRBD2 agrees at 9 bases. CDR3 length: 14 amino acids. The V gene end was trimmed by 3 bases and the J gene end by 11 bases; junction bases not matched to a gene: 10. Germline CDR1 reads ENHRY; CDR2 reads SYGVKD. DNA of the CDR3: TGTGCCATCAGTGATGAGCGGGGGGAGAGAGAGCAGTACTTC. Encoded protein: CAISDERGEREQYF.

The V call is TRBV4-1, the J call TRBJ1-2; 11 nucleotides line up with TRBD1. The CDR3 extends over 16 amino acids. With 0 bases clipped from V and 5 bases from J, the junction kept 5 bases outside the gene matches. Germline CDR1 is MGHRA and CDR2 is YSYEKL. In nucleotides, the CDR3 is TGCGCCAGCAGCCAAGAGGCCGGGACAGGGGGTTATGGCTACACCTTC. Encoded protein: CASSQEAGTGGYGYTF.

The V call is TRBV3-1, the J call TRBJ2-1, with D tentatively TRBD2 (6 bases). The CDR3 is made up of 16 amino acids. The V gene's germline CDR1 is LGHDT and CDR2 YNNKEL (reference sequence). Trimming stripped 1 base from V and 3 bases from J, with 13 bases between. The CDR3 nucleotides are TGTGCCAGCAGCCAAGCTCGGCGGGACTTCTACAATGAGCAGTTCTTC. Protein: CASSQARRDFYNEQFF.

The rearrangement links TRBV7-9 to TRBJ1-4; a weak D match, TRBD1 (5 bases). The CDR3 covers 17 residues. Per germline, CDR1 SEHNR and CDR2 FQNEAQ (reference sequence). V was clipped by 3 bases and J by 2 bases, with 16 bases between them. CDR3 DNA: TGTGCCAGCAGCTTCGTCGGGACGGCTTCTACTAATGAAAAACTGTTTTTT. This encodes CASSFVGTASTNEKLFF.

The chain combines TRBV6-1 with TRBJ2-7; 8 nucleotides match TRBD1. The CDR3 has 16 residues. The germline CDR1 and CDR2 sequences are MNHNS and SASEGT. Trimming removed 7 bases from V and 1 base from J; junction bases left unmatched: 12. The CDR3 nucleotides read TGTGCCAGCACCTTAACTGGACAGGGCCGGTCCTACGAGCAGTACTTC. This gives the protein CASTLTGQGRSYEQYF.

The genes are TRBV29-1 and TRBJ2-1; 9 bases line up with TRBD2. Germline lookup yields CDR1 SQVTM and CDR2 ANQGSEA. The CDR3 is 16 residues long. Germline trimming cut 7 bases from V and 2 bases from J; bases unmatched to any gene: 12. In nucleotides, the CDR3 is TGCAGCGCCGCCCCCGTTCCTAGCGGGACCTACAATGAGCAGTTCTTC. This sequence encodes CSAAPVPSGTYNEQFF.

Comments on this clonotype: A much more abundant neighbour one base away suggests this may be a read error. The V and J genes are TRBV12-3 or TRBV12-4 and TRBJ2-3; TRBD1 matches at 7 bases. This CDR3 is built from 15 residues. V was clipped by 4 bases and J by 11 bases; unmatched bases: 15. CDR3 nucleotide sequence: TGTGCCAGCAGTTGTGGAACAGTGGGGACAGATGTGCAGTATTTT. It encodes CASSCGTVGTDVQYF.

The rearrangement joins TRBV5-1 to TRBJ2-7; 7 bases match TRBD2. CDR3 size: 14 residues. Germline V gene data show CDR1 as SGHRS and CDR2 as YFSETQ. The J segment lost 7 bases and the V segment lost 4 bases, leaving 11 bases of the junction unmatched. CDR3 coding DNA: TGCGCCAGCAGCCTAGGACTAGGGATGGATGAGCAGTACTTC. Translated: CASSLGLGMDEQYF.

The sample holds one count of this clonotype. This chain links TRBV19 with TRBJ1-5; D not certain. Germline CDR1 is LNHDA and CDR2 is SQIVND (reference sequence). The CDR3 contains 16 residues. Trimming removed 5 bases from V and 2 bases from J, with 16 bases in between. In DNA, the CDR3 is TGTGCCAGTAGTCCCAACGGAGGTGGGGGCAATCAGCCCCAGCATTTT. It encodes CASSPNGGGGNQPQHF. Looking up the rest from reference TRBV19 and TRBJ1-5 gives the full variable domain: DGGITQSPKYLFRKEGQNVTLSCEQNLNHDAMYWYRQDPGQGLRLIYYSQIVNDFQKGDIAEGYSVSREKKESFPLTVTSAQKNPTAFYLCASSPNGGGGNQPQHFGDGTRLSIL.

The V call is TRBV6-5, the J call TRBJ2-6, with 8 bases aligning to TRBD1. J was trimmed by 4 bases and V by 2 bases; bases with no gene match: 4. Germline values: CDR1 MNHEY, CDR2 SVGAGI. CDR3 length: 16 amino acids. The CDR3 is CASSYRTGFGANVLTF. CDR3 nucleotides: TGTGCCAGCAGTTACCGGACAGGGTTCGGGGCCAACGTCCTGACTTTC.

This clonotype was picked up a small number of times. J is TRBJ2-7 and V is TRBV3-1; no reliable D call. Germline CDR1 reads LGHDT; CDR2 reads YNNKEL (reference sequence). The CDR3 spans 12 residues. Trimming took 6 bases from V and 3 from J, leaving 9 bases between them. The CDR3 spells CASRNSHYEQYF. In DNA form, the CDR3 reads TGTGCCAGCAGAAATAGTCACTACGAGCAGTACTTC.

This chain uses TRBV15 with TRBJ2-5; 8 bases are shared with TRBD2. The CDR3 spans 12 residues. Unmatched junction bases numbered 2, after V lost 0 bases and J lost 11 bases. The germline gives CDR1 LNHNV, CDR2 YYDKDF (reference sequence). CDR3 nucleotide sequence: TGTGCCACCAGCAGAGATTCGGGAGGGCAGTACTTC. Its protein is CATSRDSGGQYF.

Details on this clonotype: The germline gene is not matched at one end of the junction; a read error may be the cause. The CDR3 region is CATSPSTGWNQPQHF. The CDR3 DNA reads TGTGCCACCAGTCCCTCGACGGGGTGGAATCAGCCCCAGCATTTT. This chain connects TRBV10-3 to TRBJ1-5; no clear D. Germline V gives CDR1 ENHRY, CDR2 SYGVKD. This CDR3 has 15 amino acids.

The chain joins TRBV7-3 to TRBJ1-2; D uncertain. Germline values: CDR1 SGHTA, CDR2 FQGTGA. CDR3 length: 13 amino acids. V gave up 1 base and J gave up 4 bases, with 7 bases separating them. CDR3 coding DNA: TGTGCCAGCAGCTTAAACGGCGGCTATGGCTACACCTTC. This codes for CASSLNGGYGYTF.

The chain is built from TRBV20-1 and TRBJ2-1; D may correspond to TRBD1 or TRBD2 (5 bases each). CDR3 size: 14 residues. Trimming cost V 6 bases and J 8 bases, with 20 bases left between them. Germline-derived CDR1 and CDR2 are DFQATT and SNEGSKA (reference sequence). The CDR3 here is CSADAGTPTYEQFF. DNA of the CDR3: TGCAGTGCAGATGCTGGGACCCCAACCTATGAGCAGTTCTTC.

The CDR3 is CASSSPRSTDTQYF. The CDR3 DNA is TGTGCCAGCAGTTCCCCGAGGAGCACAGATACGCAGTATTTT. V usage is TRBV6-5 and J usage is TRBJ2-3; no reliable D call. With 4 bases removed from V and 0 bases from J, the gap between germline ends came to 8 bases. This CDR3 spans 14 amino acids. The germline CDR1 and CDR2 sequences are MNHEY and SVGAGI.

The rearrangement joins TRBV6-5 to TRBJ2-1; weak D call: TRBD2 (5 bases). This CDR3 spans 16 amino acids. CDR1 and CDR2 from the germline V gene are MNHEY and SVGAGI. With 4 bases removed from V and 0 bases from J, the gap between germline ends came to 13 bases. The CDR3 DNA sequence: TGTGCCAGCAGTTTAGGACTTACTTACTCCTACAATGAGCAGTTCTTC. Translating gives CASSLGLTYSYNEQFF.

The V call is TRBV21-1, the J call TRBJ2-7; the table's D call TRBD1 went unverified against the DNA. TRBV21-1 is a recognized pseudogene. The CDR3 contains 12 residues. The CDR3 sequence is CASIRDGYEQYF. In DNA form, the CDR3 reads TGTGCCAGCATCCGGGACGGATACGAGCAGTACTTC.

A few counts support this clonotype. V gene TRBV7-9 combines with J gene TRBJ2-7, with D possibly TRBD1 on 5 matching bases. This CDR3 has 15 amino acids. V gave up 3 bases and J gave up 0 bases, with 12 bases separating them. Per the germline V gene, CDR1 is SEHNR and CDR2 is FQNEAQ (reference sequence). CDR3 bases: TGTGCCAGCAGCTTGGAGCAGGGTCCCTCCTACGAGCAGTACTTC. Translated, it gives CASSLEQGPSYEQYF. The entire variable domain, with the rest obtained from reference TRBV7-9 and TRBJ2-7, is as follows: DTGVSQNPRHKITKRGQNVTFRCDPISEHNRLYWYRQTLGQGPEFLTYFQNEAQLEKSRLLSDRFSAERPKGSFSTLEIQRTEQGDSAMYLCASSLEQGPSYEQYFGPGTRLTVT.

This clonotype was found once. CDR3 sequence (DNA): TGTGCCCTCAAAGCGGGGGCCACAGATACGCAGTATTTT. This translates into CALKAGATDTQYF. V is TRBV10-3 and J is TRBJ2-3; 8 positions agree with TRBD2. The CDR3 contains 13 residues. The junction had 6 bases not matched to a gene; V was cut back by 11 bases and J by 2 bases. CDR1 and CDR2 from the germline V gene are ENHRY and SYGVKD.